The T cell receptor beta chain under discussion was sequenced for a study of shared clonotypes between healthy human individuals. The study, taken as a whole, reports: Depth was large, yet rarefaction showed that sorted-subset sequencing was incomplete. The generation probabilities recorded for non-shared clonotypes fell below those of clonotypes shared by all four donors. A handful of donors had around 5% of their naive CD4 clonotypes in common.

This clone was found once. The target antigen is unknown. As processed by the authors: Quality scores were absent from the junction-only immunoSEQ sequences, so filtering differed. Produced via immunoSEQ multiplex PCR; TCRdb's table is partial and in-frame only. V, J and clone size derive from that table, while D and trimming were established from the DNA sequence. The sample holds roughly 2,300,000 clones, roughly 90% seen once. The germline V gene encodes CDR1 LNHDA and CDR2 SQIVND (reference sequence). V dropped 6 bases and J dropped 2 bases, with 13 bases sitting between them. This CDR3 comprises 14 residues.

The sample was naive CD4+ T cells from PBMCs. Subset reported: CD45RA+ positively selected. This TCR derives from a man aged 18 to 29 in good health. Some clones in this sample may be carry-over from other donors' samples. This chain joins TRBV19 and TRBJ1-1; D unclear. The CDR3 DNA follows: TGTGCCAGTAGCAACCCGACGGCAAACACTGAAGCTTTCTTT. It translates to CASSNPTANTEAFF.